This T cell receptor beta chain comes out of a study of blood T cell repertoires in COVID-19. Generated by immunoSEQ multiplex PCR, the TCRdb table keeps only in-frame clones and is missing some. The table includes 89,000 or so clones, about 85% detected once. Germline loops: CDR1 ENHRY, CDR2 SYGVKD. This CDR3 region has 16 residues. The V and J ends lost 2 bases and 6 bases, in that order; junction bases with no gene match: 6. The sequenced sample consisted of peripheral blood. The receptor was derived from an elderly man with acute or convalescent COVID-19. The chain uses TRBV10-3 and TRBJ1-6, with 8 bases lining up with TRBD1. The CDR3 coding sequence is TGTGCCATCAGTGAGGAAAAAACAGGGGGTAATTCACCCCTCCACTTT. It is translated as CAISEEKTGGNSPLHF.